The entry below gives a single TCR beta chain sequence along with its context. Its cognate antigen has yet to be identified. No much larger clone is present one base from it, and per-base qualities are unavailable. Unmatched junction bases come to 9, with V trimmed by 5 bases and J by 0 bases. CDR1 SEHNR and CDR2 FQNEAQ were looked up in the germline V gene (reference sequence). Inclusive of the bounding cysteine and phenylalanine, the CDR3 is 17 residues long. This entry keeps only the CDR3 DNA: 51 bases, framed from base 1. This specimen comes from a study of technical replicates of blood from several donors (dated by TCRdb to 2017 to 2019). The receptor library was made with the immunoSEQ multiplex PCR assay. TCRdb took this table from immuneACCESS and kept in-frame rearrangements with V and J called. Such tables lack part of the clones; where checked against another copy, unresolved V genes explain under half of the gap, and the rest is unexplained. Within this sample are roughly 80,000 clones, with 70% to 90% of them counted one time only. About 0.38% of the sample belongs to the ten largest clones.

The V gene is TRBV7-9 and the J gene is TRBJ2-1, and 8 junction bases match TRBD1. This clonotype was sampled from a human donor in good health. What was sequenced was T cells isolated from PBMCs. The DNA is as follows: TGTGCCAGCAGCCCCGGACAGGGATTCGGCTCCTACAATGAGCAGTTCTTC. This gives the protein CASSPGQGFGSYNEQFF.